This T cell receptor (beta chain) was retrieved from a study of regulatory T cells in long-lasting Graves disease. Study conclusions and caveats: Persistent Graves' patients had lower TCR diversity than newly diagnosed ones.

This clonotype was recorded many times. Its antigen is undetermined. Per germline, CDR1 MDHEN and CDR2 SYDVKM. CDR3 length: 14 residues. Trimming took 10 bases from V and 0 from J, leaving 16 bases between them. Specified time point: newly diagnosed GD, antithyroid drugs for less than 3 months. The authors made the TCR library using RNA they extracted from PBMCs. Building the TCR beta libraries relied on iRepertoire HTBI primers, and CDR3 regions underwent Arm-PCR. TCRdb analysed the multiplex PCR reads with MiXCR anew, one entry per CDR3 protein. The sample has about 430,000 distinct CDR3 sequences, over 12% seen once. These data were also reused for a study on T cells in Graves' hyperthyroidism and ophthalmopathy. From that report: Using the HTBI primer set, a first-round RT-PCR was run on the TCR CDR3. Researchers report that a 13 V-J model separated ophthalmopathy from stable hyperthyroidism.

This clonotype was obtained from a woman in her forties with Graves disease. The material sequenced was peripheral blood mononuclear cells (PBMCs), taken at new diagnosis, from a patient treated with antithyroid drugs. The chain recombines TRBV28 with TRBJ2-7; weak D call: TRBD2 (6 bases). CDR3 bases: TGTGCCACCACCCTGGACGGGAGCTCCTACGAGCAGTACTTC. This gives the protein CATTLDGSSYEQYF.